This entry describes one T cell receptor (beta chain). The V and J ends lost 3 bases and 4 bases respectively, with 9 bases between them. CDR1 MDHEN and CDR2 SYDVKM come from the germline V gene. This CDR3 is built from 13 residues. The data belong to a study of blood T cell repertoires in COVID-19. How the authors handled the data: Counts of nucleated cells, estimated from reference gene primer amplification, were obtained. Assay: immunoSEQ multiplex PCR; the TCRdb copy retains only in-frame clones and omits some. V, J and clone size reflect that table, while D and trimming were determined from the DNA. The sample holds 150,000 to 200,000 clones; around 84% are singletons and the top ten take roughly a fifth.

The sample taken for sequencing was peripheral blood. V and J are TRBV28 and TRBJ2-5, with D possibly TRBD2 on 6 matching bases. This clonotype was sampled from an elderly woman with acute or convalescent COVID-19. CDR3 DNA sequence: TGTGCCAGCAGTTTCGGGGGTCCAGAGACCCAGTACTTC. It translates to CASSFGGPETQYF.